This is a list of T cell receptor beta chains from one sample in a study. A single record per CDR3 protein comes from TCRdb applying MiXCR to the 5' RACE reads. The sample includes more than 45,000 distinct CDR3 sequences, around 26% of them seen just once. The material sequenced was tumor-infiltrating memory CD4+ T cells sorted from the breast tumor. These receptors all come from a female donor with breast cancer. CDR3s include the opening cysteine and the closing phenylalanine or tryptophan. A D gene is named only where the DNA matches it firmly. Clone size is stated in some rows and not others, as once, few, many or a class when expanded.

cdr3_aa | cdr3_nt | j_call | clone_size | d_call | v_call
CASRRPGEPQHF | TGTGCCAGCAGGCGCCCGGGGGAGCCCCAGCATTTT | TRBJ1-5 | NA | NA | TRBV6-2/TRBV6-3
CASSVTSVGEQYF | TGTGCCAGCAGCGTCACTAGCGTAGGAGAGCAGTACTTC | TRBJ2-7 | few | TRBD2 | TRBV7-2
CAISDTGGTRTEAFF | TGTGCCATCAGTGATACAGGGGGTACCCGCACTGAAGCTTTCTTT | TRBJ1-1 | NA | TRBD1 | TRBV10-3
CASRGGDGQPQHF | TGCGCCAGCCGTGGGGGGGACGGACAGCCCCAGCATTTT | TRBJ1-5 | NA | NA | TRBV5-1
CSARRLGVNKETQYF | TGCAGTGCCCGACGACTAGGAGTCAATAAAGAGACCCAGTACTTC | TRBJ2-5 | many | NA | TRBV20-1
CASSLGASPRETQYF | TGTGCCAGCAGCTTAGGTGCTAGCCCTCGGGAGACCCAGTACTTC | TRBJ2-5 | NA | NA | TRBV11-3
CSARRQGAHSYEQYF | TGCAGTGCTAGAAGGCAGGGCGCCCACTCCTACGAGCAGTACTTC | TRBJ2-7 | medium-sized | NA | TRBV20-1
CASSLRTGGNYGYTF | TGCGCCAGCAGCCTCAGGACAGGGGGGAACTATGGCTACACCTTC | TRBJ1-2 | NA | TRBD1 | TRBV4-3
CASSHDAGSYEQYF | TGTGCCAGCAGCCACGACGCAGGGTCCTACGAGCAGTACTTC | TRBJ2-7 | few | NA | TRBV4-2
CASSPPDSPNTEAFF | TGCGCCAGCAGCCCCCCGGACAGTCCGAACACTGAAGCTTTCTTT | TRBJ1-1 | NA | NA | TRBV5-1
CASSAGLAGVYEQYF | TGCGCCAGCAGCGCGGGACTAGCGGGAGTATACGAGCAGTACTTC | TRBJ2-7 | few | TRBD2 | TRBV5-1
CSARDRRTQKETQYF | TGCAGTGCTAGAGATCGGAGGACACAAAAAGAGACCCAGTACTTC | TRBJ2-5 | NA | NA | TRBV20-1
CASSLGQSGNTIYF | TGTGCCAGCAGCTTAGGACAATCTGGAAACACCATATATTTT | TRBJ1-3 | few | NA | TRBV7-2
CASSGPTDTQYF | TGTGCCAGCAGTGGACCAACAGATACGCAGTATTTT | TRBJ2-3 | NA | NA | TRBV12-3/TRBV12-4
CASSPRTAVYGYTF | TGTGCCAGCAGCCCGCGGACAGCCGTCTATGGCTACACCTTC | TRBJ1-2 | few | NA | TRBV9
CSAMGQGENYNSPLHF | TGCAGTGCTATGGGACAGGGCGAGAATTATAATTCACCCCTCCACTTT | TRBJ1-6 | NA | TRBD1 | TRBV20-1
CSAREGAGSGTQYF | TGCAGTGCTAGAGAAGGAGCAGGGTCAGGGACCCAGTACTTC | TRBJ2-5 | many | NA | TRBV20-1
CSARTQGAEYGYTF | TGCAGTGCTAGGACCCAGGGGGCAGAGTATGGCTACACCTTC | TRBJ1-2 | NA | TRBD1 | TRBV20-1
CASSRAEEQYF | TGTGCCAGCAGCCGTGCAGAAGAGCAGTACTTC | TRBJ2-7 | NA | NA | TRBV5-5
CASSVDAGQPTDTQYF | TGTGCCAGCAGCGTAGATGCCGGGCAGCCCACAGATACGCAGTATTTT | TRBJ2-3 | NA | NA | TRBV9
CASKDRFLQPQHF | TGTGCCAGCAAAGACAGGTTTCTGCAGCCCCAGCATTTT | TRBJ1-5 | few | NA | TRBV12-3/TRBV12-4
CASSQQVYGYTF | TGTGCCAGCAGCCAACAGGTTTATGGCTACACCTTC | TRBJ1-2 | NA | NA | TRBV12-3/TRBV12-4
CASSLGTTNEKLFF | TGTGCCAGCAGCTTAGGGACAACTAATGAAAAACTGTTTTTT | TRBJ1-4 | NA | NA | TRBV7-9
CASSWTSGRASEQYF | TGTGCCAGCAGTTGGACTAGCGGGAGGGCCAGCGAGCAGTACTTC | TRBJ2-7 | few | TRBD2 | TRBV6-2/TRBV6-3
CAISGTSGQETQYF | TGTGCCATCAGTGGGACTAGCGGCCAAGAGACCCAGTACTTC | TRBJ2-5 | medium-sized | TRBD2 | TRBV10-3
CASSYGTPNYNEQFF | TGCGCCAGCAGCTACGGGACTCCGAACTACAATGAGCAGTTCTTC | TRBJ2-1 | few | NA | TRBV5-1
CASSRPLAGEAFF | TGTGCCAGCAGCCGCCCCCTGGCTGGTGAAGCTTTCTTT | TRBJ1-1 | NA | NA | TRBV7-9
CASSRDRGREKLFF | TGTGCCAGCAGCCGGGACAGGGGGCGAGAAAAACTGTTTTTT | TRBJ1-4 | few | TRBD1 | TRBV7-2
CASSLDRLRTYNEKLFF | TGTGCCAGCAGCTTGGACCGTTTGAGGACCTATAATGAAAAACTGTTTTTT | TRBJ1-4 | NA | NA | TRBV5-8
CSARDQYEQYF | TGCAGTGCTAGAGATCAGTACGAGCAGTACTTC | TRBJ2-7 | NA | NA | TRBV20-1
CATSDIDTDTQYF | TGTGCCACCAGTGATATAGACACGGATACGCAGTATTTT | TRBJ2-3 | NA | NA | TRBV24-1
CASSSTSGTYEQYF | TGCGCCAGCAGCTCGACTAGCGGTACCTACGAGCAGTACTTC | TRBJ2-7 | many | TRBD2 | TRBV5-1
CASSLSHGGGRETQYF | TGCGCCAGCAGCTTGTCCCACGGAGGTGGGCGAGAGACCCAGTACTTC | TRBJ2-5 | few | NA | TRBV5-1
CASSADRRGYTF | TGTGCCAGCAGTGCTGACAGAAGAGGCTACACCTTC | TRBJ1-2 | NA | NA | TRBV6-1
CASSRSSGTGVRGYTF | TGTGCCAGCAGTCGATCGTCCGGGACAGGGGTAAGAGGCTACACCTTC | TRBJ1-2 | NA | TRBD1 | TRBV6-2/TRBV6-3
CASSLTGNQPQHF | TGTGCCAGCAGCCTTACAGGGAACCAGCCCCAGCATTTT | TRBJ1-5 | NA | NA | TRBV7-2
CASSLTGTGSGETQYF | TGTGCCAGCAGCCTGACCGGGACAGGGAGTGGGGAGACCCAGTACTTC | TRBJ2-5 | NA | TRBD1 | TRBV7-6
CASSSPGSGVVREKLFF | TGTGCCAGCAGCTCCCCAGGATCTGGGGTGGTCAGGGAAAAACTGTTTTTT | TRBJ1-4 | NA | NA | TRBV7-8
CSVGSGTATVEQYF | TGCAGCGTAGGCTCCGGGACAGCGACCGTCGAGCAGTACTTC | TRBJ2-7 | NA | TRBD1 | TRBV29-1
CSARDSSGIGGEQFF | TGCAGTGCTAGAGACTCTAGCGGTATCGGGGGTGAGCAGTTCTTC | TRBJ2-1 | few | TRBD2 | TRBV20-1
CASKKFISSYNSPLHF | TGTGCCAGCAAGAAGTTCATAAGCTCCTATAATTCACCCCTCCACTTT | TRBJ1-6 | few | NA | TRBV6-5
CSASPGNHEQYF | TGCAGTGCTAGTCCGGGGAATCACGAGCAGTACTTC | TRBJ2-7 | many | NA | TRBV20-1
CASSSGQGALGGYTF | TGTGCCAGCAGTTCTGGACAGGGGGCTCTTGGGGGCTACACCTTC | TRBJ1-2 | NA | TRBD1 | TRBV6-2/TRBV6-3
CASSGQDQETQYF | TGTGCCAGCAGCGGACAGGACCAAGAGACCCAGTACTTC | TRBJ2-5 | few | TRBD1 | TRBV7-2
CASSLDSRNTEAFF | TGTGCCAGCAGCTTAGACAGTCGGAACACTGAAGCTTTCTTT | TRBJ1-1 | few | NA | TRBV5-5
CASSGTSGSSYNEQFF | TGCGCCAGCAGCGGGACTAGCGGGAGCTCCTACAATGAGCAGTTCTTC | TRBJ2-1 | few | TRBD2 | TRBV5-1
CGGLASSYNEQFF | TGCGGGGGACTAGCGAGCTCCTACAATGAGCAGTTCTTC | TRBJ2-1 | NA | TRBD2 | TRBV20-1
CASSLTGSSGNTIYF | TGTGCCAGCAGTTTAACCGGCAGCTCTGGAAACACCATATATTTT | TRBJ1-3 | NA | NA | TRBV12-3/TRBV12-4
CSAPGRLLGQNEKLFF | TGCAGTGCTCCAGGACGGCTTCTGGGCCAGAATGAAAAACTGTTTTTT | TRBJ1-4 | NA | NA | TRBV20-1
CASSIGPGQGVQFF | TGTGCCAGTAGTATAGGCCCGGGACAGGGGGTTCAGTTCTTC | TRBJ2-1 | NA | TRBD1 | TRBV19
CASTPGTASYEQYF | TGTGCCAGCACCCCTGGCACTGCTTCCTACGAGCAGTACTTC | TRBJ2-7 | few | NA | TRBV7-8
CASSQYLGGSMNTQYF | TGCGCCAGCAGCCAATACCTGGGCGGGAGTATGAATACGCAGTATTTT | TRBJ2-3 | once | TRBD2 | TRBV4-1
CASTLPRTGNSPLHF | TGTGCCAGCACCTTACCCCGAACAGGGAATTCACCCCTCCACTTT | TRBJ1-6 | many | NA | TRBV6-5
CATSRQGQGDFAEAFF | TGCGCCACCAGTCGACAGGGCCAAGGTGATTTCGCTGAAGCTTTCTTT | TRBJ1-1 | few | TRBD1 | TRBV5-1
CASSPRGLQETQYF | TGTGCCAGCAGCCCCCGGGGACTACAAGAGACCCAGTACTTC | TRBJ2-5 | few | TRBD2 | TRBV5-6
CASSSTSGSQETQYF | TGCGCCAGCAGCTCTACTAGCGGGAGTCAAGAGACCCAGTACTTC | TRBJ2-5 | NA | TRBD2 | TRBV5-1
CASSLGDRADTQYF | TGCGCCAGCAGCTTGGGGGACAGAGCAGATACGCAGTATTTT | TRBJ2-3 | NA | TRBD1 | TRBV5-1
CASSLRTSGTYNEQFF | TGTGCCAGCAGCTTACGGACTAGCGGGACTTACAATGAGCAGTTCTTC | TRBJ2-1 | NA | TRBD2 | TRBV7-9
CASSLASGVSPYEQYF | TGCGCCAGCAGCTTGGCCTCGGGGGTCTCCCCCTACGAGCAGTACTTC | TRBJ2-7 | NA | NA | TRBV5-1
CASSELGSGANVLTF | TGTGCCAGCAGTGAACTGGGGTCTGGGGCCAACGTCCTGACTTTC | TRBJ2-6 | few | NA | TRBV6-1